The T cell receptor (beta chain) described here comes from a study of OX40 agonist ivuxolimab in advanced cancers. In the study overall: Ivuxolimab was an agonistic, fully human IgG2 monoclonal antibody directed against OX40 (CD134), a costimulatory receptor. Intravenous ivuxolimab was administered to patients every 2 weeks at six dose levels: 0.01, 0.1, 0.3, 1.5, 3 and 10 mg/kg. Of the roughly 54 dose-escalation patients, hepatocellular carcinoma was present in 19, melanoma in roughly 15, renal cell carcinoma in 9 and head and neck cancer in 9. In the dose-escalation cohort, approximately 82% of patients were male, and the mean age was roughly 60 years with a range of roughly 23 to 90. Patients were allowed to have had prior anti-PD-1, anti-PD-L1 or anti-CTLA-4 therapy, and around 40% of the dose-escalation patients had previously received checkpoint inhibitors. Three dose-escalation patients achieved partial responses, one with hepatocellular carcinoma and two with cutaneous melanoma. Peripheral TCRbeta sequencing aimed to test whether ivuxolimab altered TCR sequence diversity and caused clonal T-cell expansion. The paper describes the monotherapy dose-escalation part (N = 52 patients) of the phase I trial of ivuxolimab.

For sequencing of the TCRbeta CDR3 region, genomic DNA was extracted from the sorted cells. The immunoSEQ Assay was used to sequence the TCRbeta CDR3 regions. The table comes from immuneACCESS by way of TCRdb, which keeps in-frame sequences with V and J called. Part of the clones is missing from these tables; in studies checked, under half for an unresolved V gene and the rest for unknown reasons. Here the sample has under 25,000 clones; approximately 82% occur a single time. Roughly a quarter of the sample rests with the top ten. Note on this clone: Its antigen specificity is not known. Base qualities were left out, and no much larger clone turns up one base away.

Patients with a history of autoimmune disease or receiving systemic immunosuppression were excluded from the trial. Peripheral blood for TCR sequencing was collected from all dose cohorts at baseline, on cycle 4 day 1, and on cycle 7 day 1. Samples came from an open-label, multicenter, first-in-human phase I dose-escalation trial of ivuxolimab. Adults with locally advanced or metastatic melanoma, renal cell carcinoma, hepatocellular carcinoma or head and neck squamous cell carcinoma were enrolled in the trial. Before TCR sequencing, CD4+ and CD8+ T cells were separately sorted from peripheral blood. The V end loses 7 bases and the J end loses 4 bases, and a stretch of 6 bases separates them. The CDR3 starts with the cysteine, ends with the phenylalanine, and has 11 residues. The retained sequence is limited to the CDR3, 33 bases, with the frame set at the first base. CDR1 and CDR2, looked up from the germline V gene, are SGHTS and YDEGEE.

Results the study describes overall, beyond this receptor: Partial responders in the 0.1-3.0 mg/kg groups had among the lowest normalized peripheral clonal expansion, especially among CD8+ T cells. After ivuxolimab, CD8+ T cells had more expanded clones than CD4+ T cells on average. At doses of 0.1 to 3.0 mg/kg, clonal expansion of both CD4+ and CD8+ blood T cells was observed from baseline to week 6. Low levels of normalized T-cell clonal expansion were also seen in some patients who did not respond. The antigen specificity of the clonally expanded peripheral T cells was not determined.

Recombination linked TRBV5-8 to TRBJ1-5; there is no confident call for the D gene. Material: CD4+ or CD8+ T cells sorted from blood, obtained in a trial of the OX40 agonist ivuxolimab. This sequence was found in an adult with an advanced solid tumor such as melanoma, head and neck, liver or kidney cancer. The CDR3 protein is CASFPNQPQHF. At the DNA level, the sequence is TGTGCCAGCTTCCCAAATCAGCCCCAGCATTTT.